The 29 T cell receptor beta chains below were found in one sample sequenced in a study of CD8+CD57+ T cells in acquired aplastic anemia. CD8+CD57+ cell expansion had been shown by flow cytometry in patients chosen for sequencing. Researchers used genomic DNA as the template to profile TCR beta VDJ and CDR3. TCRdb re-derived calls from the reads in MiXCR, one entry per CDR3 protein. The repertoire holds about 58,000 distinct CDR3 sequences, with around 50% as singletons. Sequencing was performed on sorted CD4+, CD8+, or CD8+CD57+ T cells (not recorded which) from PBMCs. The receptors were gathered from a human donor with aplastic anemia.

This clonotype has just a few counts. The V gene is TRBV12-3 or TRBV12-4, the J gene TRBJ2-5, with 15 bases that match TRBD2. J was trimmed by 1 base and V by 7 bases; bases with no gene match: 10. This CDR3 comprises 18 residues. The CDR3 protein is CASNEGGLAGGTQETQYF. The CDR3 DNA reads TGTGCCAGCAATGAGGGGGGACTAGCGGGGGGTACCCAAGAGACCCAGTACTTC.

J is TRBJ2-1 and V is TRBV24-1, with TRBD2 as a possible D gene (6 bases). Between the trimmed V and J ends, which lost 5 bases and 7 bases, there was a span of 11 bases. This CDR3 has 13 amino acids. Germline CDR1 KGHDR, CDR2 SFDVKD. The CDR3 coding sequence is TGTGCCACCAGTGCTAGCGAAAGGAATGAGCAGTTCTTC. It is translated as CATSASERNEQFF.

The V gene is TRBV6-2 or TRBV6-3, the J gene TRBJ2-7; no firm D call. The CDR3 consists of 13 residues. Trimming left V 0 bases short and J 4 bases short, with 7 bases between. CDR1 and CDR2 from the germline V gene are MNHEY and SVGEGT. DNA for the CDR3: TGTGCCAGCAGTTACTCGATGGCTTACGAGCAGTACGTC. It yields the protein CASSYSMAYEQYV.

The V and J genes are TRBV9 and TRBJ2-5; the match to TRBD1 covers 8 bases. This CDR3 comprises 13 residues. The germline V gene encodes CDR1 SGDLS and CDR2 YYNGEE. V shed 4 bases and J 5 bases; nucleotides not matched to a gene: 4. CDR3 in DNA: TGTGCCAGCAGCCGACAGGGGCTGGAGACCCAGTACTTC. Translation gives CASSRQGLETQYF.

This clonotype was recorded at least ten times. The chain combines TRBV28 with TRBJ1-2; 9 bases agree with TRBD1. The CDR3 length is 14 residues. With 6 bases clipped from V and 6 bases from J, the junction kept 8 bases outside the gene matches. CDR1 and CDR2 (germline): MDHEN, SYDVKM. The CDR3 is CASSPPGQGDGYTF. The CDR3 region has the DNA TGTGCCAGCAGCCCCCCGGGACAGGGAGATGGCTACACCTTC.

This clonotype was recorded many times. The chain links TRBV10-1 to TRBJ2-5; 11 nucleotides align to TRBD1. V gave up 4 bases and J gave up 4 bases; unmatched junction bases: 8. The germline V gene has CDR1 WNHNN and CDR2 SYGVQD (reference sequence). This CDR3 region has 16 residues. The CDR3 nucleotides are TGCGCCAGCAGTGGGGGACAGGGGGATTTTGGAGAGACCCAGTACTTC. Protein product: CASSGGQGDFGETQYF.

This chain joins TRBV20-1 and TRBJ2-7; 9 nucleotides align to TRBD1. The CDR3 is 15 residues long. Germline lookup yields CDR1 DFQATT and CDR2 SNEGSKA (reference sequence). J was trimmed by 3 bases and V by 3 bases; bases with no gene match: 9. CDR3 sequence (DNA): TGCAGTGCTAGGCCGGACAGGGGTGTATACTACGAGCAGTACTTC. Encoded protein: CSARPDRGVYYEQYF.

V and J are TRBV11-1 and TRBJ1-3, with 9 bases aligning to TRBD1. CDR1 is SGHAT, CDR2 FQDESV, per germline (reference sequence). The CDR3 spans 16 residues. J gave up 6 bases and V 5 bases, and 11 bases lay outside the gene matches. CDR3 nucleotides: TGTGCCAGCAGCACAGGGACAGGGAGGCATGCAAACACCATATATTTT. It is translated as CASSTGTGRHANTIYF.

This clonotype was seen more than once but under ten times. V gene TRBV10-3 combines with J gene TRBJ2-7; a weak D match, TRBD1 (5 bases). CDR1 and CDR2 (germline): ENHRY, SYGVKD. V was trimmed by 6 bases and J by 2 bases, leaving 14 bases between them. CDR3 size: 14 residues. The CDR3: CAIRELDKPYEQYF. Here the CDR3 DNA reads TGTGCCATCAGGGAGCTGGACAAGCCCTACGAGCAGTACTTC.

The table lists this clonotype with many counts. DNA of the CDR3: TGCGCCAGCAGCTTGTCCGGGGGCGGGTTTGGCGACACTGAAGCTTTCTTT. This gives the protein CASSLSGGGFGDTEAFF. This chain uses TRBV5-1 with TRBJ1-1; D might be TRBD1 (6 bases). The CDR3 consists of 17 residues. CDR1 SGHRS and CDR2 YFSETQ come from the germline V gene. Trimming stripped 1 base from V and 3 bases from J, with 19 bases between.

CDR3 nucleotides: TGTGCCAGCAGCTTAGCAGATTACGAGCAGTACTTC. Residues: CASSLADYEQYF. The genes are TRBV7-9 and TRBJ2-7; D unresolved. CDR3 size: 12 residues. V was cut by 0 bases and J by 4 bases, with 4 bases left in between. Germline CDR1 is SEHNR and CDR2 is FQNEAQ (reference sequence).

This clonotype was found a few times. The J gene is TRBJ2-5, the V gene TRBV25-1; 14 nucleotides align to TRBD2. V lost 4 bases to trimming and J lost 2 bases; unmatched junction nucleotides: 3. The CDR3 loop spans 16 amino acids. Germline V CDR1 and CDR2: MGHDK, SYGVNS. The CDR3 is CASSGRLAGGQETQYF. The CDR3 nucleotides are TGTGCCAGCAGTGGACGACTAGCGGGGGGGCAAGAGACCCAGTACTTC.

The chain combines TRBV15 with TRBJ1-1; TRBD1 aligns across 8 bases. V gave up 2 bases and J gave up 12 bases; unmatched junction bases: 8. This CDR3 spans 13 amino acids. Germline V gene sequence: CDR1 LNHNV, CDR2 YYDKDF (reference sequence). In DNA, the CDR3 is TGTGCCACCAGCAGAACTCAGGGGGCTGAGTCTTTCTTT. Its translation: CATSRTQGAESFF.

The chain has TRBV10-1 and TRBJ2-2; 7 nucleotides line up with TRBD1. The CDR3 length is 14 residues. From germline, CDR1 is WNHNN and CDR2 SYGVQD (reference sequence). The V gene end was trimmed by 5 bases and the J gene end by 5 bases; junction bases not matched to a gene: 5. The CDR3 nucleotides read TGCGCCAGCAGTCGACAGGGTGGGACCGGGGAGCTGTTTTTT. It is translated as CASSRQGGTGELFF.

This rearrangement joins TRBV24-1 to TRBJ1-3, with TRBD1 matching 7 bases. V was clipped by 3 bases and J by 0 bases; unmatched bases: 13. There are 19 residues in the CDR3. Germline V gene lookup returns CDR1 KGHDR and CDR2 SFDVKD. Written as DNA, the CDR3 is TGTGCCACCAGTGATCCCCCGAGGGACAGCCTTTTCTCTGGAAACACCATATATTTT. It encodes CATSDPPRDSLFSGNTIYF.

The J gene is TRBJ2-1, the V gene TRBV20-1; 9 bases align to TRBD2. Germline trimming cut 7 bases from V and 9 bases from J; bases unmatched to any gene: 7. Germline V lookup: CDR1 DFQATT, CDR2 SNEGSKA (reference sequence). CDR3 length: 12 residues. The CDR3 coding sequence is TGCAGTGAGGGCGGGGGGGCGTTTGAGCAGTTCTTC. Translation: CSEGGGAFEQFF.

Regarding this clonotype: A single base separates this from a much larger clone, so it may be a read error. CDR3 DNA sequence: TGTGCCAGCAGATCCTCGAAGTTTTCCGAGCAGTACTTC. Its translation: CASRSSKFSEQYF. The chain links TRBV11-2 to TRBJ2-7, with D hard to call. Trimming took 6 bases from V and 6 from J, leaving 15 bases between them. The CDR3 is made up of 13 amino acids. Per germline, CDR1 SGHAT and CDR2 FQNNGV.

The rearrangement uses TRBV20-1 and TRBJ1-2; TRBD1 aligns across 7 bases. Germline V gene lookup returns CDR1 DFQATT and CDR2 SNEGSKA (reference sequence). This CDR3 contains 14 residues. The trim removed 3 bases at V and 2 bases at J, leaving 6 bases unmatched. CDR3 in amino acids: CSARSEGANYGYTF. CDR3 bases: TGCAGTGCTAGGTCGGAGGGGGCAAACTATGGCTACACCTTC.

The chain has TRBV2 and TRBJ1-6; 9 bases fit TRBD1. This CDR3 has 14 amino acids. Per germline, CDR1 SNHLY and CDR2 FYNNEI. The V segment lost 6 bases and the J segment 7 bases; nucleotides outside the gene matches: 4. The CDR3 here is CASSMGQGNSPLHF. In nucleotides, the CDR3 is TGTGCCAGCAGCATGGGACAGGGAAATTCACCCCTCCACTTT.

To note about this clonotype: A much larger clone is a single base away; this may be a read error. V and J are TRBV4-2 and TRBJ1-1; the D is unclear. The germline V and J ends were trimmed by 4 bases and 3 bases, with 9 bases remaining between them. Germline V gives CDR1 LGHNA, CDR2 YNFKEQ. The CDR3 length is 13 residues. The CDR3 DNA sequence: TGTGCCAGCAGCCCGAGGGTGGACACTGAAGCTTTCTTT. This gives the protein CASSPRVDTEAFF.

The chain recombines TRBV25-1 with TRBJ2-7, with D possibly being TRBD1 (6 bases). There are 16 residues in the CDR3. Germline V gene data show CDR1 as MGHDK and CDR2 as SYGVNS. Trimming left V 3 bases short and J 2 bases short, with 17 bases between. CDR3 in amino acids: CASSDKDRFLPYEQYF. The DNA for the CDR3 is TGTGCCAGCAGTGACAAAGACAGGTTCCTTCCCTACGAGCAGTACTTC.

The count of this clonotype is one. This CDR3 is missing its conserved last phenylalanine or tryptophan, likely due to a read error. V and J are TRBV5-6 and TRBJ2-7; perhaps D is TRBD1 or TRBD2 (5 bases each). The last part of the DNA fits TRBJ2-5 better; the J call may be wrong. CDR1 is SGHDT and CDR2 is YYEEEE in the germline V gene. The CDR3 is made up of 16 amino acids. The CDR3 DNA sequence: TGTGCCAGCAGCTCCGGGGACGGCTCAGTCGAGGAGACCCAGTACTCC. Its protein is CASSSGDGSVEETQYS.

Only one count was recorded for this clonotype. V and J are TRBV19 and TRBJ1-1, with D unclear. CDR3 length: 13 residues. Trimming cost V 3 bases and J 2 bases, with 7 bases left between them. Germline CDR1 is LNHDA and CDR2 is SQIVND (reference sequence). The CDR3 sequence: CASSIRRNTEAFF. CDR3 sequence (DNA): TGTGCCAGTAGTATCCGTCGAAACACTGAAGCTTTCTTT. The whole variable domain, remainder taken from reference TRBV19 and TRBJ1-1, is DGGITQSPKYLFRKEGQNVTLSCEQNLNHDAMYWYRQDPGQGLRLIYYSQIVNDFQKGDIAEGYSVSREKKESFPLTVTSAQKNPTAFYLCASSIRRNTEAFFGQGTRLTVV.

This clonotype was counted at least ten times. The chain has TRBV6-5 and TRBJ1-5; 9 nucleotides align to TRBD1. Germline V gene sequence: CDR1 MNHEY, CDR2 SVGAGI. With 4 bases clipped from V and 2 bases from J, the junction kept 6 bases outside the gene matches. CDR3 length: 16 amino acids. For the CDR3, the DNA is TGTGCCAGCAGTTCCCGGGGACAGGGAGGCAATCAGCCCCAGCATTTT. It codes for CASSSRGQGGNQPQHF.

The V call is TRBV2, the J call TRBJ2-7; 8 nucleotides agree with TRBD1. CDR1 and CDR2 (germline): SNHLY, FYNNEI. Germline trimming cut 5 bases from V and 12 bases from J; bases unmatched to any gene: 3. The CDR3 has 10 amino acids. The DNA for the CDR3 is TGTGCCAGCAGTCGGACAGGGCTGTACTTC. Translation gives CASSRTGLYF.

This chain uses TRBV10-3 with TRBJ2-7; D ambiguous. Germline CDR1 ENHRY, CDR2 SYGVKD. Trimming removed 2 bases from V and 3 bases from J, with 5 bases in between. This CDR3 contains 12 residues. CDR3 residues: CAISEPFYEQYV. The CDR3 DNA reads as TGTGCCATCAGTGAGCCCTTCTACGAGCAGTACGTC.

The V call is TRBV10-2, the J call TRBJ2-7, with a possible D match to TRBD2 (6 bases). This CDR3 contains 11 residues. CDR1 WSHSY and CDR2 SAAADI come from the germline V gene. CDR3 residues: CASQEGVEQYV. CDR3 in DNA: TGTGCCTCCCAGGAGGGAGTCGAGCAGTACGTC.

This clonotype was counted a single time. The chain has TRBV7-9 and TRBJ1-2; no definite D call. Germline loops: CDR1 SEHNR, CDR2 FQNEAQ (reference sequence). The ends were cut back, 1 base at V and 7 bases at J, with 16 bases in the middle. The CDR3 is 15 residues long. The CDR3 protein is CASSLDPGFISGYTF. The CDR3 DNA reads TGTGCCAGCAGCTTAGATCCAGGCTTTATCAGTGGCTACACCTTC.

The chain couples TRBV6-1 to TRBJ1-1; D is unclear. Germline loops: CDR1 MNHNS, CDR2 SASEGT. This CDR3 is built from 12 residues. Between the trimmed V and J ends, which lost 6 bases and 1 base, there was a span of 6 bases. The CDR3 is CASRQRNTEAFF. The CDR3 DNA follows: TGTGCCAGCAGGCAGAGGAACACTGAAGCTTTCTTT.